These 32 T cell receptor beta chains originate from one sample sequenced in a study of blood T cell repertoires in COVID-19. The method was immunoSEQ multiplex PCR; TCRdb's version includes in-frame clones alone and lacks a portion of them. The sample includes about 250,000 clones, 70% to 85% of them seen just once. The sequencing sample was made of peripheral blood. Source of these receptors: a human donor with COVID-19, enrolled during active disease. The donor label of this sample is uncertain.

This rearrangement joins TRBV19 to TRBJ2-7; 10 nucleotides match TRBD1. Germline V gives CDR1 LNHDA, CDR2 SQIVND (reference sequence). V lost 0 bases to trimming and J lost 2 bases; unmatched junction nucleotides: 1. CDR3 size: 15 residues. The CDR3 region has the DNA TGTGCCAGTAGTATAGAAGGGACAGGGGCCTACGAGCAGTACTTC. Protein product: CASSIEGTGAYEQYF. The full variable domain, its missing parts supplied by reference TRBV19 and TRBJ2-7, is DGGITQSPKYLFRKEGQNVTLSCEQNLNHDAMYWYRQDPGQGLRLIYYSQIVNDFQKGDIAEGYSVSREKKESFPLTVTSAQKNPTAFYLCASSIEGTGAYEQYFGPGTRLTVT.

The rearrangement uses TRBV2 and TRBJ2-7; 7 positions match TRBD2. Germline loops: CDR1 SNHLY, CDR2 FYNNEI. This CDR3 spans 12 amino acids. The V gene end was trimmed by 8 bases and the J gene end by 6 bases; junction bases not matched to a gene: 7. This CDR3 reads CASGTSEIEQYF. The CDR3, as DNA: TGTGCCAGCGGTACTAGCGAAATCGAGCAGTACTTC.

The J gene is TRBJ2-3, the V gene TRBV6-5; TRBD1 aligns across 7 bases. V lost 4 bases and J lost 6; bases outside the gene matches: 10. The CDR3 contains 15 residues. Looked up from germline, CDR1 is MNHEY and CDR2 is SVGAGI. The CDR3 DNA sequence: TGTGCCAGCAGTTCCCCGGGACAAGGGGGCGATACGCAGTATTTT. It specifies CASSSPGQGGDTQYF.

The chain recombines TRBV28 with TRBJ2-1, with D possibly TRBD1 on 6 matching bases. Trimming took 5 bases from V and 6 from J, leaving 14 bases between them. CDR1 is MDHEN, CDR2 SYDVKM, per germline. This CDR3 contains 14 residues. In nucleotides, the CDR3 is TGTGCCAGCAGTCACGGGGACACCCTCAATGAGCAGTTCTTC. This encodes CASSHGDTLNEQFF.

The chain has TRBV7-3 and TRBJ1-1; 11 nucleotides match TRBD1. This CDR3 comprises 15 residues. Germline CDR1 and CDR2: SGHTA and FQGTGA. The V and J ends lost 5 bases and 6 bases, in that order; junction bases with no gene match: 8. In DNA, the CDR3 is TGTGCCAGCAGCCTGGGACAGGGGGTTAAATCTGAAGCTTTCTTT. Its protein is CASSLGQGVKSEAFF.

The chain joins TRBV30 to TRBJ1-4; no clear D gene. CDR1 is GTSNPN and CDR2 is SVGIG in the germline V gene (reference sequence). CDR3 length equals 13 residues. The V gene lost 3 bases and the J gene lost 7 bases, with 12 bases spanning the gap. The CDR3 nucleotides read TGTGCCTGGAGCGAGCCCGGGAGTGAAAAACTGTTTTTT. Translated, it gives CAWSEPGSEKLFF.

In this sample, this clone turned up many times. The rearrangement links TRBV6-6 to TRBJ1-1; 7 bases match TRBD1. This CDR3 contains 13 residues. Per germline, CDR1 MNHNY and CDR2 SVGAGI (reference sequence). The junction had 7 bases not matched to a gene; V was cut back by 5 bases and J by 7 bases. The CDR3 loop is CASSQQGQFEAFF. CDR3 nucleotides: TGTGCCAGCAGTCAACAGGGACAGTTTGAAGCTTTCTTT.

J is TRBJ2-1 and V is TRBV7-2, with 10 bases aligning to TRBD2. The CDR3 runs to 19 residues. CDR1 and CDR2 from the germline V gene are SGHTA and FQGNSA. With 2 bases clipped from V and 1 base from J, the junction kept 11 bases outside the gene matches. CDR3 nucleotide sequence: TGTGCCAGCAGCTTAAGTTCGAGCGGGAGGGCCATGTCCTACAATGAGCAGTTCTTC. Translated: CASSLSSSGRAMSYNEQFF.

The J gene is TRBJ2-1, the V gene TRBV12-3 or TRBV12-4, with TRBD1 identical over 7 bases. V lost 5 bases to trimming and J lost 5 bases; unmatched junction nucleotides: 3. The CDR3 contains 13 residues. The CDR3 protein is CASSRTGDNEQFF. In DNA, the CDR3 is TGTGCCAGCAGTCGAACAGGGGACAATGAGCAGTTCTTC.

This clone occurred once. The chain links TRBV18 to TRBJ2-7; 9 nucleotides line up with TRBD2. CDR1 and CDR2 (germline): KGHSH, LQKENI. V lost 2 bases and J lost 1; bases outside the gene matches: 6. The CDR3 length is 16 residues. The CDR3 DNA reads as TGTGCCAGCTCACCAAGGGCCCTAGCGGGGTCCTACGAGCAGTACTTC. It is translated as CASSPRALAGSYEQYF.

The CDR3 nucleotides read TGTGCCAGCTCCAGGCTCAGCGGGAGCTCCCAGTACGAGCAGTACTTC. Protein product: CASSRLSGSSQYEQYF. This chain links TRBV9 with TRBJ2-7, with 8 bases identical to TRBD2. This CDR3 spans 16 amino acids. Germline CDR1 SGDLS, CDR2 YYNGEE. With 7 bases clipped from V and 4 bases from J, the junction kept 16 bases outside the gene matches. The variable domain in full, completed from reference TRBV9 and TRBJ2-7, reads DSGVTQTPKHLITATGQRVTLRCSPRSGDLSVYWYQQSLDQGLQFLIQYYNGEERAKGNILERFSAQQFPDLHSELNLSSLELGDSALYFCASSRLSGSSQYEQYFGPGTRLTVT.

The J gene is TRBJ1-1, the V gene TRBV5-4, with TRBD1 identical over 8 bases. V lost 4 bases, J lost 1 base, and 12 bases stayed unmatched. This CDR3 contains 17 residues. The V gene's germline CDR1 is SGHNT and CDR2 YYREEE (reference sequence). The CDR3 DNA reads TGTGCCAGCAGCCAAGAACGTCAGGGGGCTAGGAACACTGAAGCTTTCTTT. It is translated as CASSQERQGARNTEAFF.

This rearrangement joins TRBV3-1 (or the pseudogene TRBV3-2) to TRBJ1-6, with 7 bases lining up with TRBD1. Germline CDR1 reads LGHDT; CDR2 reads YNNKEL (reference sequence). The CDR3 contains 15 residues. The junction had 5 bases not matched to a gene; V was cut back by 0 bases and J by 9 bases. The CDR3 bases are TGTGCCAGCAGCCAAGATCGGGCAGGGGGTTCACCCCTCCACTTT. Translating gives CASSQDRAGGSPLHF.

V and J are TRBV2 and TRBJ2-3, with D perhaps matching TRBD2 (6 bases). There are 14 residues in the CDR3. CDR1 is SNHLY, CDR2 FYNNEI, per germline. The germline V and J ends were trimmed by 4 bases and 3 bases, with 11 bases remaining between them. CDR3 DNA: TGTGCCAGCAGTGGGGGGGTCTCGACAGATACGCAGTATTTT. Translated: CASSGGVSTDTQYF.

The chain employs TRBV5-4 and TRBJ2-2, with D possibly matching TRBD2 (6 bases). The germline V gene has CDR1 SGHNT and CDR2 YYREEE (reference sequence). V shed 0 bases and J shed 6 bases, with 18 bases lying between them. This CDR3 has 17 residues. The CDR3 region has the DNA TGTGCCAGCAGCTTGGGTGCGGGGCGCCCCGAGGCCGGGGAGCTGTTTTTT. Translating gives CASSLGAGRPEAGELFF.

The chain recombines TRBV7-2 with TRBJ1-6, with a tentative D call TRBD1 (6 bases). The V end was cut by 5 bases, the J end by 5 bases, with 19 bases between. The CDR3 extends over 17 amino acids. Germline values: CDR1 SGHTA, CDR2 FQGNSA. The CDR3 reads CASSNPLQGRHNSPLHF. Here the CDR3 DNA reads TGTGCCAGCAGCAACCCATTACAGGGAAGACATAATTCACCCCTCCACTTT.

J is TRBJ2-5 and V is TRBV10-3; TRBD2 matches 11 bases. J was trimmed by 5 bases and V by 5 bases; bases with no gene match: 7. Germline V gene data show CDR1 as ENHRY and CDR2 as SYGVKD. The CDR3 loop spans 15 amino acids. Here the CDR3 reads CAISFQLAGVETQYF. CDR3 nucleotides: TGTGCCATCAGTTTCCAACTAGCGGGAGTGGAGACCCAGTACTTC.

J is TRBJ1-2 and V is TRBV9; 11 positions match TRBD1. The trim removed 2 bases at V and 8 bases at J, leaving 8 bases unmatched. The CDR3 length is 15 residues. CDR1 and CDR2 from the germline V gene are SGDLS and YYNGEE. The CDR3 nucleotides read TGTGCCAGCAGCGTCTCCGGGACAGGGGGGTACGGCTACACCTTC. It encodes CASSVSGTGGYGYTF.

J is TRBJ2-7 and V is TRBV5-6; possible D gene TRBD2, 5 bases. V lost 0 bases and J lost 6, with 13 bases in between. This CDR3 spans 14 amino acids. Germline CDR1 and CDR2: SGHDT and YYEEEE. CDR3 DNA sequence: TGTGCCAGCAGCTTGGTTGCGACTACCAGCGAGCAGTACTTC. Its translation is CASSLVATTSEQYF.

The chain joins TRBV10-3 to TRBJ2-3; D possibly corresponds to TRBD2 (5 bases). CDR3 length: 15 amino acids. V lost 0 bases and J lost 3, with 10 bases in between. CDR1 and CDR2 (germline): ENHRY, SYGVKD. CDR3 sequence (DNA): TGTGCCATCAGTGAGTCGGACTTTGGGACAGATACGCAGTATTTT. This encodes CAISESDFGTDTQYF.

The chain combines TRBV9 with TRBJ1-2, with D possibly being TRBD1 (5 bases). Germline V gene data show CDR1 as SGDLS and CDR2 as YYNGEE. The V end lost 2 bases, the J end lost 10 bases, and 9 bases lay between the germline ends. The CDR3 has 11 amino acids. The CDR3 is CASSVGRAYTF. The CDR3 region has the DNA TGTGCCAGCAGCGTCGGCAGGGCCTACACCTTC.

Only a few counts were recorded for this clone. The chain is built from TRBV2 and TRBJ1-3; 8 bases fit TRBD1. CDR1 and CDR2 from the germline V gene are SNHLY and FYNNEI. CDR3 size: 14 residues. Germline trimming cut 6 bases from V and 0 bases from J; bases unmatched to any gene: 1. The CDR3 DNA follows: TGTGCCAGCAGCCAGGGGGCCTCTGGAAACACCATATATTTT. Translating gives CASSQGASGNTIYF.

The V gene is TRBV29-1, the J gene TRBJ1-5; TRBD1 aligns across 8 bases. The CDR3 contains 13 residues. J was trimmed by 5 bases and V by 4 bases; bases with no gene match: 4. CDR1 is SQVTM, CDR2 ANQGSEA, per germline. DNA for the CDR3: TGCAGCGTTGGACAGGGGTTTTATCAGCCCCAGCATTTT. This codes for CSVGQGFYQPQHF.

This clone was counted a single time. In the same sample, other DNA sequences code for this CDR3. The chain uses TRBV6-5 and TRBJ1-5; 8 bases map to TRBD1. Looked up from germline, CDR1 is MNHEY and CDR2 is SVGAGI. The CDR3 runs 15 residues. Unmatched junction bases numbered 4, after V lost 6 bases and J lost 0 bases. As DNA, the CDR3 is TGTGCCAGCAGCCAGGACAGGGATAGCAATCAGCCCCAGCATTTT. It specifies CASSQDRDSNQPQHF.

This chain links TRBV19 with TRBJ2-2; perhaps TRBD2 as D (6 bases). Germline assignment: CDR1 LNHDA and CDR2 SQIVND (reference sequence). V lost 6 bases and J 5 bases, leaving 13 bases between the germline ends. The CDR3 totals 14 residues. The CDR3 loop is CASRGLLPTGELFF. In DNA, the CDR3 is TGTGCCAGTAGGGGACTCCTCCCTACCGGGGAGCTGTTTTTT.

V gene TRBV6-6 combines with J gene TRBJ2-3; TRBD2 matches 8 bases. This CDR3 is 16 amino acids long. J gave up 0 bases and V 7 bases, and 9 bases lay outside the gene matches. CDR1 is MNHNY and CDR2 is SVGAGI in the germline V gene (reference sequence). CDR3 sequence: CASKTSSGLSTDTQYF. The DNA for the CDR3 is TGTGCCAGCAAAACATCTAGCGGGCTAAGCACAGATACGCAGTATTTT.

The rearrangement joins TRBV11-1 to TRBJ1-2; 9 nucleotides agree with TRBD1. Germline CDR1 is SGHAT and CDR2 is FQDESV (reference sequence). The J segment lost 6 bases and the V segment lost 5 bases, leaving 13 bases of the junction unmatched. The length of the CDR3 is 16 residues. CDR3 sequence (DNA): TGTGCCAGCAGCCGAGGACAGGGGATAAACCTAGATGGCTACACCTTC. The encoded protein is CASSRGQGINLDGYTF. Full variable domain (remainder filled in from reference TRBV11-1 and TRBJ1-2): EAEVAQSPRYKITEKSQAVAFWCDPISGHATLYWYRQILGQGPELLVQFQDESVVDDSQLPKDRFSAERLKGVDSTLKIQPAELGDSAMYLCASSRGQGINLDGYTFGSGTRLTVV.

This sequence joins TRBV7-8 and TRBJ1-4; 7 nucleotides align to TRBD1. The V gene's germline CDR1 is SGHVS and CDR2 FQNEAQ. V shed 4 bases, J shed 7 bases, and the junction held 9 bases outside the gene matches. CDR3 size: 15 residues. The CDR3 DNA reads TGTGCCAGCAGCTCACGCCGGGACAGCCCTGAAAAACTGTTTTTT. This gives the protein CASSSRRDSPEKLFF.

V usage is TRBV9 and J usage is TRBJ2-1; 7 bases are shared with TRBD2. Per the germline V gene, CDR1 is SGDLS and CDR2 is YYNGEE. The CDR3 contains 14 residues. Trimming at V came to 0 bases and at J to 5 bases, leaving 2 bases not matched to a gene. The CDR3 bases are TGTGCCAGCAGCGTAGTAGGGACTAACAATGAGCAGTTCTTC. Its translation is CASSVVGTNNEQFF.

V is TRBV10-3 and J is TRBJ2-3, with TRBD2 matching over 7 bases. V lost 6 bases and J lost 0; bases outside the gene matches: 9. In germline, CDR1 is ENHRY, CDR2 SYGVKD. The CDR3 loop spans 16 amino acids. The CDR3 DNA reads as TGTGCCATCAGCCGGTGGGAGGGCGGTAGCACAGATACGCAGTATTTT. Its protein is CAISRWEGGSTDTQYF.

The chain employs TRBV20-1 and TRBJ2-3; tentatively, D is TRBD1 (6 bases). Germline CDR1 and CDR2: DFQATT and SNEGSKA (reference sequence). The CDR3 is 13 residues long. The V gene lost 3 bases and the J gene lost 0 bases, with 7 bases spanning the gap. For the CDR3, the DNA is TGCAGTGCTAGTACAGGGAGCACAGATACGCAGTATTTT. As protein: CSASTGSTDTQYF.

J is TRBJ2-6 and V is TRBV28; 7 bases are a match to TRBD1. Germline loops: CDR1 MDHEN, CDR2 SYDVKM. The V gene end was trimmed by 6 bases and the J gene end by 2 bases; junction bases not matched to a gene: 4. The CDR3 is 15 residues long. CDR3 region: CASRRGGAGANVLTF. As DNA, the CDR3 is TGTGCCAGCAGGCGAGGGGGCGCTGGGGCCAACGTCCTGACTTTC.